This T cell receptor (beta chain) was identified in a study of cytotoxic CD8 clonotypes in ibrutinib-treated CLL. Study-level information: The patients, around 12 relapsed/refractory and around 15 treatment-naive, included 17 who were IGHV unmutated. Results showed 24 partial and 2 complete responses; following median around six years, approximately 14 remained remitted, about twelve advanced.

TCRdb keeps only in-frame clones here, not all; method: immunoSEQ multiplex PCR. The sample includes 58,000 or so clones, around 60% of them seen just once. General observations from the study: Public clonotypes proved infrequent, and on treatment they shrank or remained steady.

Germline CDR1 and CDR2: SGDLS and YYNGEE. V was shortened by 3 bases and J by 0 bases, with 13 bases between the two germline ends. The CDR3 consists of 17 residues. Turning to this clone: The antigen remains unidentified.

The sequence was collected from a human donor with chronic lymphocytic leukemia. The rearrangement uses TRBV9 and TRBJ1-6; D is unclear. This specimen was PBMCs, taken after 12 months of ibrutinib treatment. CDR3 amino acids: CASSAQQASSYNSPLHF. For the CDR3, the DNA is TGTGCCAGCAGCGCACAGCAGGCCAGCTCCTATAATTCACCCCTCCACTTT.